This entry lists 8 T cell receptor beta chains sequenced from one sample in a study of blood T cell repertoires in COVID-19 (dated by TCRdb to 2019 to 2021). The library was prepared using the immunoSEQ multiplex PCR assay. Held by TCRdb, this immuneACCESS table contains in-frame sequences only and omits some clones. Under half of the omission traces to an unresolved V gene where checked; the cause of the rest is unknown. Within this sample are approximately 80,000 clones, with roughly four fifths of them counted one time only. The top ten hold roughly 10% of the sample. The sample consisted of peripheral blood. The source of these receptors is a man between 60 and 70 years old with acute or convalescent COVID-19.

The rearrangement uses TRBV19 and TRBJ1-2; D unresolved. The germline V gene has CDR1 LNHDA and CDR2 SQIVND (reference sequence). Trimming left V 5 bases short and J 4 bases short, with 11 bases between. This CDR3 is built from 13 residues. CDR3 DNA: TGTGCCAGTAGTTCTCAGAGGTTCTATGGCTACACCTTC. It yields the protein CASSSQRFYGYTF.

This rearrangement joins TRBV9 to TRBJ1-5; D perhaps matches TRBD1 (5 bases). The germline gives CDR1 SGDLS, CDR2 YYNGEE. This CDR3 contains 14 residues. V lost 3 bases and J lost 5, with 12 bases in between. CDR3 sequence reads: CASSERGSDQPQHF. The CDR3 region has the DNA TGTGCCAGCAGCGAACGGGGGTCGGATCAGCCCCAGCATTTT.

This chain uses TRBV12-5 with TRBJ2-1; 10 bases agree with TRBD1. The germline gives CDR1 LGHNT, CDR2 FRNRAP. V was clipped by 1 base and J by 9 bases; unmatched bases: 9. The CDR3 contains 16 residues. In DNA form, the CDR3 reads TGTGCTAGTGGTTTGGGTGGGACAGGGGCCCGAAGTGAGCAGTTCTTC. Its translation: CASGLGGTGARSEQFF. The whole variable domain, filled in from reference TRBV12-5 and TRBJ2-1, reads DARVTQTPRHKVTEMGQEVTMRCQPILGHNTVFWYRQTMMQGLELLAYFRNRAPLDDSGMPKDRFSAEMPDATLATLKIQPSEPRDSAVYFCASGLGGTGARSEQFFGPGTRLTVL.

The chain combines TRBV6-5 with TRBJ1-5; TRBD1 matches at 8 bases. V lost 2 bases, J lost 4 bases, and 4 bases stayed unmatched. The CDR3 totals 15 residues. Germline V gene data show CDR1 as MNHEY and CDR2 as SVGAGI. CDR3 amino acids: CASSYQDRDNQPQHF. CDR3 coding DNA: TGTGCCAGCAGTTACCAGGACAGGGATAATCAGCCCCAGCATTTT.

The chain carries TRBV27 and TRBJ1-1; tentative D call: TRBD1 (5 bases). The germline V gene encodes CDR1 MNHEY and CDR2 SMNVEV (reference sequence). The CDR3 spans 14 residues. V lost 7 bases, J lost 6 bases, and 18 bases lay in between. DNA of the CDR3: TGTGCCAGCACCCCTTCGGGCAGGGCGGCTGAAGCTTTCTTT. The encoded protein is CASTPSGRAAEAFF.

The rearrangement joins TRBV10-3 to TRBJ2-3; 8 nucleotides match TRBD2. The CDR3 contains 13 residues. Germline CDR1 and CDR2: ENHRY and SYGVKD. V dropped 7 bases and J dropped 2; count of bases not matched to a gene: 2. This CDR3 is CAITGRDTDTQYF. The CDR3, as DNA: TGTGCCATCACCGGGAGGGACACAGATACGCAGTATTTT.

V is TRBV5-1 and J is TRBJ2-5; D is perhaps TRBD2 (6 bases). V was clipped by 0 bases and J by 5 bases, with 14 bases between them. Looked up from germline, CDR1 is SGHRS and CDR2 is YFSETQ. CDR3 length equals 15 residues. The CDR3 DNA reads as TGCGCCAGCAGCTTGGGTCAGGGAGGCGGTGAGACCCAGTACTTC. It specifies CASSLGQGGGETQYF.

This chain joins TRBV3-1 (or the pseudogene TRBV3-2) and TRBJ1-4, with TRBD1 matching 8 bases. Germline V lookup: CDR1 LGHDT, CDR2 YNNKEL (reference sequence). V gave up 1 base and J gave up 8 bases; unmatched junction bases: 6. This CDR3 region has 15 residues. The CDR3 loop is CASSQARTGLEKLFF. In DNA, the CDR3 is TGTGCCAGCAGCCAAGCTAGGACAGGGTTAGAAAAACTGTTTTTT.